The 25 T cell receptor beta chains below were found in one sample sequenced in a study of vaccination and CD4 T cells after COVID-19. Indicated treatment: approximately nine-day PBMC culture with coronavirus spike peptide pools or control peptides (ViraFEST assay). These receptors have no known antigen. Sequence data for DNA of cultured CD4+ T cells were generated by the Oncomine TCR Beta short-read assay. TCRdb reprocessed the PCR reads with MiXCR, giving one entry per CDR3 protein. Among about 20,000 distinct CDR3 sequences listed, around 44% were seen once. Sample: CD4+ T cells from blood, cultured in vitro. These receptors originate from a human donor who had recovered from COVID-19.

CDR3 DNA: TGTGCCAGTAGTATTGGACAGGCTACCGGGGAGCTGTTTTTT. Its protein is CASSIGQATGELFF. The chain uses TRBV19 and TRBJ2-2; 7 bases are shared with TRBD1. The CDR3 sequence is 14 residues long. V shed 3 bases and J 5 bases; nucleotides not matched to a gene: 3. Looked up from germline, CDR1 is LNHDA and CDR2 is SQIVND (reference sequence).

The CDR3 bases are TGTGCCAGCAGCCCTCGGACAGGGTCTGTATCCTACGAGCAGTACTTC. It yields the protein CASSPRTGSVSYEQYF. The chain employs TRBV11-2 and TRBJ2-7; 8 bases are shared with TRBD1. J was trimmed by 1 base and V by 5 bases; bases with no gene match: 10. The CDR3 runs to 16 residues. Germline assignment: CDR1 SGHAT and CDR2 FQNNGV.

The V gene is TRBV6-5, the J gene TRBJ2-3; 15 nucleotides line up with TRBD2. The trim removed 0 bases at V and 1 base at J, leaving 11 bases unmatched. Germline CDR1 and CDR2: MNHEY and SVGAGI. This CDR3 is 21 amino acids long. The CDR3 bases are TGTGCCAGCAGTTACTCCGGGACTAGCGGGGGGACGCGGACTCGCACAGATACGCAGTATTTT. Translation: CASSYSGTSGGTRTRTDTQYF.

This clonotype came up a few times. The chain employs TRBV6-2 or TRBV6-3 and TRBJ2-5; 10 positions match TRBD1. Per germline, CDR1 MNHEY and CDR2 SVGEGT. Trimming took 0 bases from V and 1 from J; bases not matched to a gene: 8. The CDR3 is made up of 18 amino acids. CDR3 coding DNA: TGTGCCAGCAGTTACTCGAGTCGGACAGGGGGTTTCCAAGAGACCCAGTACTTC. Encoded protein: CASSYSSRTGGFQETQYF.

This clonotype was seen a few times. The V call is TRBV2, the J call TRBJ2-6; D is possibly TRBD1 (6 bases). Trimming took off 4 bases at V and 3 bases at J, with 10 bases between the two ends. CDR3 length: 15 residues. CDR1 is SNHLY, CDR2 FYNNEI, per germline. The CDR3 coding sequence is TGTGCCAGCAGTGCGGACAGTGATGGGGCCAACGTCCTGACTTTC. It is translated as CASSADSDGANVLTF.

The CDR3 loop is CSAPPQGAYNSPLHF. DNA of the CDR3: TGCAGTGCTCCCCCCCAGGGGGCCTATAATTCACCCCTCCACTTT. The gene calls are TRBV20-1 and TRBJ1-6, with 7 bases that match TRBD1. V lost 5 bases and J lost 2; bases outside the gene matches: 6. This CDR3 comprises 15 residues. Germline V lookup: CDR1 DFQATT, CDR2 SNEGSKA (reference sequence).

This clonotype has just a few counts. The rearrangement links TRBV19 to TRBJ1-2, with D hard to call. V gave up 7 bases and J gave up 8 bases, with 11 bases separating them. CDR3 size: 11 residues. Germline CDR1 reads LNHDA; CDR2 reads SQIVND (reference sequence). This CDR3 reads CASTARGGYTF. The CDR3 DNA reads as TGTGCCAGTACGGCAAGAGGGGGCTACACCTTC.

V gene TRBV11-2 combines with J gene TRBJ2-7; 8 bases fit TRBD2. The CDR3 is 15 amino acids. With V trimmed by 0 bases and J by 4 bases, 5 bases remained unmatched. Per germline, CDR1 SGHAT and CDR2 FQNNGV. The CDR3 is CASSLDSRGGYEQYF. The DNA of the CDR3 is TGTGCCAGCAGCTTAGACTCACGGGGGGGGTACGAGCAGTACTTC.

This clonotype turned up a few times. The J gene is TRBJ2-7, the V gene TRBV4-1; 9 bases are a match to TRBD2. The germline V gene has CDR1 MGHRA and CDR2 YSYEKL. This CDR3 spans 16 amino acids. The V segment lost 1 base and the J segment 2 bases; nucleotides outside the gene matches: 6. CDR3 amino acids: CASSQGLAGPTYEQYF. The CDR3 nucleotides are TGCGCCAGCAGCCAAGGGCTAGCGGGACCCACCTACGAGCAGTACTTC.

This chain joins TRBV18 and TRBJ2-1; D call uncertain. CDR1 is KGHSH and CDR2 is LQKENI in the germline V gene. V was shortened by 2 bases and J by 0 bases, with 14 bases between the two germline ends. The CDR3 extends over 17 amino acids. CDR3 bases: TGTGCCAGCTCACCAACCTCGACATCGAGCTCCTACAATGAGCAGTTCTTC. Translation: CASSPTSTSSSYNEQFF.

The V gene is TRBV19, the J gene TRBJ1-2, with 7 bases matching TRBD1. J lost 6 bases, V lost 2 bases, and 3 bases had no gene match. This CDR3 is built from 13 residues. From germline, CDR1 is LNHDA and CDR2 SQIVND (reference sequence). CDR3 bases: TGTGCCAGTAGTATAAGGGACAGAAATGGCTACACCTTC. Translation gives CASSIRDRNGYTF.

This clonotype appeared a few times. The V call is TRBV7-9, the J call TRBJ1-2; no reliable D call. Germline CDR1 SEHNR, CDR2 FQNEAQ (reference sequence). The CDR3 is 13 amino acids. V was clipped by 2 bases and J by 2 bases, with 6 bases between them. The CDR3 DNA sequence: TGTGCCAGCAGCTTATGGACGAACTATGGCTACACCTTC. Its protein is CASSLWTNYGYTF.

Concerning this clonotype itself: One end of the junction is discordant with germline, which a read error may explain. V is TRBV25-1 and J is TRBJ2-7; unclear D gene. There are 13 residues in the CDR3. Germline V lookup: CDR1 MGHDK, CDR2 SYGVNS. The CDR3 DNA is TGTGCCAGCAGTGGGCAAGCATCCTACGAGCGGTACTTC. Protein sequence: CASSGQASYERYF.

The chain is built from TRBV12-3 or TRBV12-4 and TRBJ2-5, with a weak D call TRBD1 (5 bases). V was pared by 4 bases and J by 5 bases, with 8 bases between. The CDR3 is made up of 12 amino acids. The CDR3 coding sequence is TGTGCCAGCAGTTACAGGTTCGAGACCCAGTACTTC. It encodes CASSYRFETQYF.

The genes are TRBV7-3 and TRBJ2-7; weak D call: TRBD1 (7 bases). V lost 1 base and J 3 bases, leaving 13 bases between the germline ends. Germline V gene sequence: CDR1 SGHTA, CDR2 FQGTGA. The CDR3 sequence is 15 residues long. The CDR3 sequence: CASSLSGGGGYEQYF. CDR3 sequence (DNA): TGTGCCAGCAGCTTAAGCGGAGGGGGCGGCTACGAGCAGTACTTC.

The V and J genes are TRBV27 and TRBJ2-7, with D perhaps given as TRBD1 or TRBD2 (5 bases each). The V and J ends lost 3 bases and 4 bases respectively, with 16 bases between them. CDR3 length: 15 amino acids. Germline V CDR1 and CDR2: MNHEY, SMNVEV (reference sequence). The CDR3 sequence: CASSFTIHGAYEQYF. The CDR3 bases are TGTGCCAGCAGTTTCACAATCCACGGGGCGTACGAGCAGTACTTC.

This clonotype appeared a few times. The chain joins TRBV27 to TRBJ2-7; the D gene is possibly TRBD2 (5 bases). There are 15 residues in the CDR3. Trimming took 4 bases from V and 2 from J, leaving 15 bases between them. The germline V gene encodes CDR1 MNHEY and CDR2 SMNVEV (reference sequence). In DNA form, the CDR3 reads TGTGCCAGCAGTTCTACGGGGAGTGAACCCTACGAGCAGTACTTC. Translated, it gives CASSSTGSEPYEQYF.

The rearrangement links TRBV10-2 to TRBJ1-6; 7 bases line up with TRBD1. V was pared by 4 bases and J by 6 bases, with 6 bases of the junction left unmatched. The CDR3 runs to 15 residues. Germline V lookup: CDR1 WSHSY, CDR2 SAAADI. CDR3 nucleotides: TGCGCCAGCAGTGTGGGGTACAGGGGTAATTCACCCCTCCACTTT. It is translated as CASSVGYRGNSPLHF.

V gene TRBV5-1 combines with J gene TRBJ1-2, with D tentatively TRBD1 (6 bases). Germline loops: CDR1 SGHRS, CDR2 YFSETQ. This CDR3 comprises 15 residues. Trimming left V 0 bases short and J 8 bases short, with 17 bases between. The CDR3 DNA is TGCGCCAGCAGCTTGGGGTCAGGGGAAGGTTCCGGCTACACCTTC. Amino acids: CASSLGSGEGSGYTF.

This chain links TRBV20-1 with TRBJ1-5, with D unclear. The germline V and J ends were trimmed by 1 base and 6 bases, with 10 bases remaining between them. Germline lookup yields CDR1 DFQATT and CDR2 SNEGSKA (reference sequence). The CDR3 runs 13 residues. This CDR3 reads CSARVLGSQPQHF. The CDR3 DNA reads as TGCAGTGCTAGAGTACTGGGTTCTCAGCCCCAGCATTTT.

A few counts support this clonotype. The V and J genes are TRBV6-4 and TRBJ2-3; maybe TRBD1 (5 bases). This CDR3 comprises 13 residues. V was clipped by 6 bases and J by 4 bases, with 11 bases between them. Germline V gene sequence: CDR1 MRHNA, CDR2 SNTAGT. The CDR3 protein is CASSTQGSDTQYF. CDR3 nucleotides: TGTGCCAGCAGCACGCAGGGCTCAGATACGCAGTATTTT.

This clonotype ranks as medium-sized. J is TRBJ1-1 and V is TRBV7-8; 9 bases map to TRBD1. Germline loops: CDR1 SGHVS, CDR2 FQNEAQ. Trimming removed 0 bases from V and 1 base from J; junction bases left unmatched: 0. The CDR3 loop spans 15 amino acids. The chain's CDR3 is CASSLADRGNTEAFF. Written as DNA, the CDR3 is TGTGCCAGCAGCTTAGCGGACAGGGGGAACACTGAAGCTTTCTTT.

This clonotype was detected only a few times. The CDR3 DNA follows: TGTGCCACCAGCAGAGGCGGGGCCATAAAAAATAGCAATCAGCCCCAGCATTTT. The encoded protein is CATSRGGAIKNSNQPQHF. This chain uses TRBV15 with TRBJ1-5; possible D gene TRBD1, 5 bases. V was pared by 1 base and J by 0 bases, with 16 bases between. CDR3 length: 18 amino acids. Germline V gives CDR1 LNHNV, CDR2 YYDKDF (reference sequence).

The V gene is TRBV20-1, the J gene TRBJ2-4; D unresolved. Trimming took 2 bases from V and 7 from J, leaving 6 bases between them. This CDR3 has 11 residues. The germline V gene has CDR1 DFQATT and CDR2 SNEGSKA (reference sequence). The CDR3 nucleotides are TGCAGTGCTAGATCTGGGAACATTCAGTACTTC. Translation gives CSARSGNIQYF.

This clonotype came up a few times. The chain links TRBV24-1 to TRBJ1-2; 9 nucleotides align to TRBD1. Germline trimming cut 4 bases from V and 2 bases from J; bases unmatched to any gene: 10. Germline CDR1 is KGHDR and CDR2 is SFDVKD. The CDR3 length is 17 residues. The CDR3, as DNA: TGTGCCACCAGTGACGAGGGACAGGGAAGATCAAACTATGGCTACACCTTC. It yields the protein CATSDEGQGRSNYGYTF.